This T cell receptor (beta chain) was documented in a study of T cell responses to AZD1222 COVID-19 vaccine (dated by TCRdb to the early 2020s). Describing the broader study: A total of 233 trial participants underwent TCR sequencing, of whom approximately 210 received two doses of AZD1222 and around 26 received two doses of the MenACWY control vaccine. Trial participants were enrolled into age subgroups of 18-55, 56-69 and 70-plus years, which contained 148, 28 and 57 TCR-sequenced participants, respectively.

The sample's time point label, decoded: about 28 days (+/-7) after the second vaccine dose. Because spike-specific TCR depth and breadth did not differ between the two schedules, AZD1222 recipients who got a second dose at roughly 4 weeks were pooled with those who got a second dose at roughly 12 weeks. The vaccinee samples were drawn from two UK trials, COV001 and COV002, one of which was a single-blind randomized controlled phase 2/3 trial testing AZD1222 (ChAdOx1 nCoV-19) in healthy adults. Trial participant PBMC samples were collected at day 0 and day 28 after the second dose for TCRbeta chain sequencing. What the research found in general, with its limitations: CD4 TCRs associated with the vaccine covered the entire spike protein, and the dominant responses were in regions 160-218 and 743-854. The 56-69-year group was small, and its depth increase did not reach significance, likely because of low power. Because no day 14 peak-response samples were available, the repertoires could be characterized only after the peak T cell response. Participants were mostly white British, with more females than males. The authors suggested clonal diversity may have been underestimated. Conclusions about previously exposed vaccinees are limited because only 6 or 7 AZD1222 recipients were SARS-CoV-2 seropositive at baseline. A significant rise in spike-specific TCR breadth and depth was observed after two AZD1222 doses relative to day 0 and relative to MenACWY recipients. Reportedly, close to half of the unique spike-specific TCRs recognized epitopes lying outside the regions that are mutated in the B.1.351 and B.1.1.7 variants.

The CDR3 regions of human TCRbeta chains were subjected to immunosequencing. In the source study's methods: TCRs in the repertoires were compared against a reference library of SARS-CoV-2-specific TCRs that had been generated with the MIRA antigen-specificity platform. Breadth was defined as the fraction of unique TCRs that were SARS-CoV-2-associated, and depth was defined as the fraction of total T cells that were SARS-CoV-2-associated. Each spike-specific TCR was assigned to its reactive spike region and to a CD4 or CD8 class using the MIRA data. Log10-transformed breadth and depth values were compared by one-way ANOVA with Sidak's multiple comparisons tests. Sourced from immuneACCESS, this table was stored by TCRdb with only in-frame sequences that have V and J called. A share of the clones is absent; for the studies checked, an unresolved V gene accounts for under half, and the remainder has no known explanation. V, J and clone size derive from that table, while D and trimming were established from the DNA sequence. The sample includes 120,000 or so clones, with roughly 90% observed a single time. The biggest ten clones account for about 7.5% of the sample.

This clone was detected only once. It lacks a known antigen. Base qualities are not at hand, and no much larger clone is one base apart. The sequences come from peripheral blood, collected 28 days after the second AZD1222 dose. The receptor comes from an adult who received the AZD1222 COVID-19 vaccine.

The CDR3 protein is CASSQSYAQETQYF. The base sequence is TGTGCCAGCAGCCAATCGTACGCTCAGGAGACCCAGTACTTC. The rearrangement combines TRBV16 with TRBJ2-5, with no D gene named confidently. Measured from the cysteine to the phenylalanine, the CDR3 is 14 residues long. CDR3 DNA is the only sequence kept; it has 42 bases, read in frame from the first base. V gives up 0 bases and J gives up 5 bases, and the segment between their germline ends measures 10 bases. The germline V gene encodes CDR1 KGHSY and CDR2 FQNENV.